This is a list of T cell receptor beta chains from one sample in a study of blood T cell repertoires in COVID-19. TCRdb's copy holds only in-frame clones and misses some; the assay was immunoSEQ multiplex PCR. Among roughly 230,000 clones listed, about nine tenths were seen once. Sample: PBMCs or T cells enriched from blood (not recorded which). The receptors here all came from a man aged 30 to 45 in a cohort exposed to, infected with or recovered from COVID-19 (not recorded which). Both conserved end residues are part of each CDR3. The D gene is left open where the match is weak. Clone size is not always given. Where it is, it says once, few, many or a class for expanded clones.

j_gene: TRBJ1-1
v_gene: TRBV5-3
d_gene: TRBD1
abundance: .
CDR3aa: CARTRETGTPGTEAFF
CDR3nt: TGTGCCAGAACTCGTGAGACAGGGACTCCCGGCACTGAAGCTTTCTTT

j_gene: TRBJ2-7
v_gene: TRBV7-9
d_gene: TRBD1
abundance: .
CDR3aa: CASSSDRNTYEQYF
CDR3nt: TGTGCCAGCAGCTCGGACAGGAATACCTACGAGCAGTACTTC

j_gene: TRBJ1-6
v_gene: TRBV15
d_gene: TRBD1
abundance: .
CDR3aa: CATSIDRGNNLLHF
CDR3nt: TGTGCCACCAGCATTGACAGGGGCAATAATCTCCTCCACTTT

j_gene: TRBJ2-1
v_gene: TRBV9
d_gene: TRBD2
abundance: .
CDR3aa: CASSVVAAGGINEQFF
CDR3nt: TGTGCCAGCAGCGTAGTTGCGGCGGGAGGAATAAATGAGCAGTTCTTC

j_gene: TRBJ2-4
v_gene: TRBV7-9
d_gene: .
abundance: .
CDR3aa: CASSPRGGVLNIQYF
CDR3nt: TGTGCCAGCAGCCCCCGAGGGGGGGTGTTGAACATTCAGTACTTC

j_gene: TRBJ1-5
v_gene: TRBV28
d_gene: .
abundance: .
CDR3aa: CASIEGGANRYYQPQHF
CDR3nt: TGTGCCAGCATCGAGGGAGGGGCCAATCGTTATTATCAGCCCCAGCATTTT

j_gene: TRBJ1-5
v_gene: TRBV2
d_gene: .
abundance: .
CDR3aa: CASSEVTANQPQHF
CDR3nt: TGTGCCAGCAGTGAAGTGACAGCTAATCAGCCCCAGCATTTT

j_gene: TRBJ2-5
v_gene: TRBV27
d_gene: TRBD2
abundance: .
CDR3aa: CASSQGGGGAETQYF
CDR3nt: TGTGCCAGCAGCCAAGGGGGCGGGGGGGCAGAGACCCAGTACTTC

j_gene: TRBJ2-5
v_gene: TRBV7-3
d_gene: TRBD1
abundance: .
CDR3aa: CASSSDRGETQYF
CDR3nt: TGTGCCAGCAGCTCAGACAGGGGGGAGACCCAGTACTTC

j_gene: TRBJ1-5
v_gene: TRBV18
d_gene: TRBD1
abundance: .
CDR3aa: CASSPAQGNQPQHF
CDR3nt: TGTGCCAGCTCACCGGCACAGGGGAATCAGCCCCAGCATTTT

j_gene: TRBJ2-3
v_gene: TRBV2
d_gene: .
abundance: .
CDR3aa: CASSAGFTDTQYF
CDR3nt: TGTGCCAGCAGTGCGGGTTTCACAGATACGCAGTATTTT

j_gene: TRBJ1-2
v_gene: TRBV3-1/TRBV3-2
d_gene: TRBD1
abundance: .
CDR3aa: CASSQGQGRLYGYTF
CDR3nt: TGTGCCAGCAGCCAAGGACAGGGAAGGCTCTATGGCTACACCTTC

j_gene: TRBJ2-7
v_gene: TRBV5-5
d_gene: .
abundance: .
CDR3aa: CASSLGGGEQYF
CDR3nt: TGTGCCAGCAGCTTGGGAGGGGGCGAGCAGTACTTC

j_gene: TRBJ2-7
v_gene: TRBV2
d_gene: .
abundance: .
CDR3aa: CASSGAGFYEQYF
CDR3nt: TGTGCCAGCAGTGGGGCCGGATTCTACGAGCAGTACTTC

j_gene: TRBJ1-5
v_gene: TRBV28
d_gene: TRBD1
abundance: .
CDR3aa: CASRHEQGQGGNQPQHF
CDR3nt: TGTGCCAGCAGACACGAACAAGGACAGGGGGGGAATCAGCCCCAGCATTTT

j_gene: TRBJ2-1
v_gene: TRBV27
d_gene: .
abundance: .
CDR3aa: CASSPITSFEQFF
CDR3nt: TGTGCCAGCAGTCCCATTACATCTTTTGAGCAGTTCTTC

j_gene: TRBJ1-1
v_gene: TRBV3-1/TRBV3-2
d_gene: .
abundance: .
CDR3aa: CASSQGNTEAFF
CDR3nt: TGTGCCAGCAGTCAGGGGAACACTGAAGCTTTCTTT

j_gene: TRBJ2-7
v_gene: TRBV5-1
d_gene: TRBD2
abundance: .
CDR3aa: CASSPQKLLAGTSYEQYF
CDR3nt: TGCGCCAGCAGCCCCCAAAAACTACTAGCGGGGACTTCCTACGAGCAGTACTTC

j_gene: TRBJ2-2
v_gene: TRBV10-1
d_gene: .
abundance: few
CDR3aa: CASSDSGVGPNTGELFF
CDR3nt: TGCGCCAGCAGTGATTCCGGCGTGGGCCCGAACACCGGGGAGCTGTTTTTT

j_gene: TRBJ2-2
v_gene: TRBV24-1
d_gene: TRBD2
abundance: .
CDR3aa: CATSGARIAGNTGELFF
CDR3nt: TGTGCCACCAGTGGCGCTCGGATAGCGGGGAACACCGGGGAGCTGTTTTTT

j_gene: TRBJ2-6
v_gene: TRBV7-2
d_gene: TRBD1
abundance: .
CDR3aa: CASSFGTGLSGANVLTF
CDR3nt: TGTGCCAGCAGCTTCGGGACAGGGTTATCCGGGGCCAACGTCCTGACTTTC

j_gene: TRBJ2-7
v_gene: TRBV28
d_gene: TRBD1
abundance: .
CDR3aa: CASSFTTHNGTGLSSYEQYF
CDR3nt: TGTGCCAGCAGTTTCACAACCCACAATGGGACAGGCCTAAGCTCCTACGAGCAGTACTTC